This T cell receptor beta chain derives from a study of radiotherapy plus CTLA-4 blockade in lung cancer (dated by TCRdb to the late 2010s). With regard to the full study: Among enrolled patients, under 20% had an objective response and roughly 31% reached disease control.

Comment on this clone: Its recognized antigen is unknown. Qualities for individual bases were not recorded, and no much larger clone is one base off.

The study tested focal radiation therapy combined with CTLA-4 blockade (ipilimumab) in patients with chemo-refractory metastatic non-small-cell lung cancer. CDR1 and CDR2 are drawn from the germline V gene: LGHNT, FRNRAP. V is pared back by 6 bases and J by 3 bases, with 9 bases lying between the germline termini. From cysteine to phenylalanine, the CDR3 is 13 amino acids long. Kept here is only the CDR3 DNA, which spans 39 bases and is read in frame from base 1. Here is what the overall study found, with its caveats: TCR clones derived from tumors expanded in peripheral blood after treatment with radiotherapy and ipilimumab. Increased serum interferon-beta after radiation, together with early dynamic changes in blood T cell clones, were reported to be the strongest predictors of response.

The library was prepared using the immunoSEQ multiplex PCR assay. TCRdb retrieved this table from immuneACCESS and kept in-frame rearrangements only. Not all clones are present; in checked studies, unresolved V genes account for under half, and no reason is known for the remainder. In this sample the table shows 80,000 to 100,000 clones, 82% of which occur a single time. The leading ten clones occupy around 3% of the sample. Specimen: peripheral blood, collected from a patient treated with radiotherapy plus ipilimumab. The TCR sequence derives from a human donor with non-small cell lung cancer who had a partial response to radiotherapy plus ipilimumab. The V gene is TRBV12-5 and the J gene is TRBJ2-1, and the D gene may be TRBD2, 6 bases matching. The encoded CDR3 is CASGTGLYNEQFF. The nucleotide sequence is TGTGCTAGTGGCACGGGACTCTACAATGAGCAGTTCTTC. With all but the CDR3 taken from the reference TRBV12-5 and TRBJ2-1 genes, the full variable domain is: DARVTQTPRHKVTEMGQEVTMRCQPILGHNTVFWYRQTMMQGLELLAYFRNRAPLDDSGMPKDRFSAEMPDATLATLKIQPSEPRDSAVYFCASGTGLYNEQFFGPGTRLTVL.